This entry lists 2 T cell receptor beta chains sequenced from one sample in a study of T-cell memory formation after mild COVID-19. TCRdb analysed the 5' RACE reads with MiXCR anew, one entry per CDR3 protein. The sample shows around 320,000 distinct CDR3 sequences, about 13% of them seen only once. The sample taken for sequencing was PBMCs or a T cell subset sorted from them (not recorded which). The receptors shown here come from a young man who had mild COVID-19 (a few samples of this study predate the infection). Cell type and time point are not known.

The chain uses TRBV12-3 or TRBV12-4 and TRBJ1-5; D uncertain. V gave up 6 bases and J gave up 0 bases, with 12 bases separating them. This CDR3 has 15 residues. CDR3 nucleotide sequence: TGTGCCAGCAGCTCCCAAGATTATAGCAATCAGCCCCAGCATTTT. Translation gives CASSSQDYSNQPQHF.

There are a few counts of this clonotype. This chain uses TRBV6-5 with TRBJ2-2; 10 bases line up with TRBD2. Germline V gene sequence: CDR1 MNHEY, CDR2 SVGAGI. This CDR3 contains 15 residues. The J segment lost 3 bases and the V segment lost 7 bases, leaving 5 bases of the junction unmatched. The CDR3 DNA reads as TGTGCCAGCATCAGACTAGCGGGTTACACCGGGGAGCTGTTTTTT. Encoded protein: CASIRLAGYTGELFF.